The rows below give T cell receptor beta chains drawn from one sample of a study of blood T cell repertoires in COVID-19. Assay used: immunoSEQ multiplex PCR; TCRdb lists only in-frame clones, some missing. The table has about 150,000 clones, around 80% seen once. The sequencing input was PBMCs or T cells enriched from blood (not recorded which). The receptors originated from a man aged 70-80 years who had been exposed to COVID-19. Both conserved end residues are part of each CDR3. The D gene is left open where the match is weak. Expanded clones get a size class; other rows say once, few or many, or leave the size out.

TRBV5-4	NA	TRBJ2-7	NA	TGTGCCAGCAGCTTGGCGCAGGGAAGACGGAACTTC	CASSLAQGRRNF
TRBV18	NA	TRBJ1-5	NA	TGTGCCAGCTCACCATGGGCCCTCCCTAATAGCAATCAGCCCCAGCATTTT	CASSPWALPNSNQPQHF
TRBV7-8	NA	TRBJ1-5	NA	TGTGCCAGCAGCTCCCCGGTGCGGGGTGGCAATCAGCCCCAGCATTTT	CASSSPVRGGNQPQHF
TRBV11-2	NA	TRBJ1-1	NA	TGTGCCAGCAGCTTAGGGGCGACGGGGGGGACTGAAGCTTTCTTT	CASSLGATGGTEAFF
TRBV7-2	few	TRBJ2-7	NA	TGTGCCAGCAGCCCCGACAGAAGCCGAAAATATTCATTTTTAGGCGAGCAGTACTTC	CASSPDRSRKYSFLGEQYF
TRBV20-1	NA	TRBJ2-7	NA	TGCAGTGCTGATCTAGCGAAGGAGCAGTACTTC	CSADLAKEQYF
TRBV5-1	few	TRBJ1-6	TRBD1	TGCGCCAGCAGTGTGGGGGACAGCTCCTATAATTCACCCCTCCACTTT	CASSVGDSSYNSPLHF
TRBV19	NA	TRBJ2-3	TRBD1	TGTGCCAGTAGTGAAACTTCGACAGGGTTGGCGGATACGCAGTATTTT	CASSETSTGLADTQYF
TRBV5-8	NA	TRBJ1-1	TRBD1	TGTGCCAGCAGCTCCACGGGACAGGGGGGGACTGAAGCTTTCTTT	CASSSTGQGGTEAFF
TRBV5-6	NA	TRBJ2-6	NA	TGTGCCAGCAGCATCGCTGGGGCCAACGTCCTGACTTTC	CASSIAGANVLTF
TRBV28	once	TRBJ1-2	NA	TGTGCCAGCGTAGGCGGCAACTATGGCTACACCTTC	CASVGGNYGYTF
TRBV3-1/TRBV3-2	once	TRBJ2-7	TRBD1	TGTGCCAGCAGCCAAGTTAGACCCAGGGGGACAGGGGAGCAGTACTTC	CASSQVRPRGTGEQYF
TRBV6-6	NA	TRBJ1-2	TRBD1	TGTGCCAGCAGTCCGACCGGGACAGGGGGCTCAACCAACTATGGCTACACCTTC	CASSPTGTGGSTNYGYTF